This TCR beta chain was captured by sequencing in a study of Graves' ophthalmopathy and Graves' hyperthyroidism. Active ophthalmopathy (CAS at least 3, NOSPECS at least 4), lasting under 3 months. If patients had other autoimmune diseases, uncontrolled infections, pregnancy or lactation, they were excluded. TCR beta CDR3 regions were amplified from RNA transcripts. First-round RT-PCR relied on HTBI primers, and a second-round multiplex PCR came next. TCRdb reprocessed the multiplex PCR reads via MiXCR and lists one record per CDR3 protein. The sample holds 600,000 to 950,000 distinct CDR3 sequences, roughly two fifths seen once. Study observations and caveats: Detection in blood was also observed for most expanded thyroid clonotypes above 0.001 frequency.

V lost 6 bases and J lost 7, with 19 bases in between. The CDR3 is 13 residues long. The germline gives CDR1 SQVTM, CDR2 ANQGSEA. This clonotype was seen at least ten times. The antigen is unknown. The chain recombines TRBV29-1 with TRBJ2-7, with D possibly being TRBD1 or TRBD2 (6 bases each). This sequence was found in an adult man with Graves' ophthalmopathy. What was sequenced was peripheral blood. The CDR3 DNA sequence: TGCAGCGTGGAGGGGGGCCAGGATTGGGAGCAGTACTTC. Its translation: CSVEGGQDWEQYF.